A single T cell receptor (beta chain) is shown here with its context. The data originate from a study of blood T cell repertoires in COVID-19. The overall study: From T cells, B-cell-depleted T cells, or PBMCs came the material, which was cDNA or gDNA.

The CDR3 length is 15 residues. From germline, CDR1 is SGHDN and CDR2 FVKESK. V was pared by 4 bases and J by 4 bases, with 7 bases of the junction left unmatched. Seattle-derived patients entered the study during active infection and were followed longitudinally. Method: immunoSEQ multiplex PCR; TCRdb's copy keeps in-frame clones and lacks some. The sample lists nearly 300,000 clones, 84% seen once, with 1.4% to 1.5% in the top ten. The chain links TRBV14 to TRBJ2-7, with 10 nucleotides matching TRBD2. The receptor was isolated from a human donor with COVID-19, enrolled during active disease. The donor label of this sample is uncertain. The sequencing sample was made of peripheral blood. For the CDR3, the DNA is TGTGCCAGCAGCCCCCTGGCAGCGGGAGGGTACGAGCAGTACTTC. This codes for CASSPLAAGGYEQYF.